What follows are 9 T cell receptor beta chains derived from one specimen sequenced in a study of identical twins. One entry per CDR3 protein, called by TCRdb with MiXCR from the 5' RACE reads. Counted here are hundreds of thousands of distinct CDR3 sequences, roughly 8.6% occurring once; the ten biggest clones make up around 2.1%. These data were also filed under a second study, of yellow fever vaccine responses in identical twins.

Input material: memory (CD45RO+) T cells sorted from blood. The receptors here all came from a young woman in good health.

This clonotype was recorded at least ten times. The chain has TRBV11-2 and TRBJ1-4; the D gene is possibly TRBD1 (5 bases). Germline assignment: CDR1 SGHAT and CDR2 FQNNGV. The CDR3 has 13 residues. V lost 5 bases, J lost 11 bases, and 15 bases lay in between. CDR3 bases: TGTGCCAGCAGCCCCCTGAGACAGATCAAACTGTTTTTT. This encodes CASSPLRQIKLFF.

The chain employs TRBV5-4 and TRBJ1-2; D is possibly TRBD1 (6 bases). The CDR3 loop spans 14 amino acids. In germline, CDR1 is SGHNT, CDR2 YYREEE (reference sequence). V lost 4 bases and J lost 5, with 15 bases in between. The CDR3 sequence: CASSRQAGLYGYTF. For the CDR3, the DNA is TGTGCCAGCAGCCGACAGGCAGGATTATATGGCTACACCTTC.

In its sample, this clonotype was seen a few times. This rearrangement joins TRBV20-1 to TRBJ2-1; 7 positions match TRBD2. The CDR3 contains 18 residues. V lost 5 bases to trimming and J lost 0 bases; unmatched junction nucleotides: 16. Germline lookup yields CDR1 DFQATT and CDR2 SNEGSKA (reference sequence). This CDR3 is CSAPPPLTSLSSYNEQFF. The CDR3 nucleotides read TGCAGTGCTCCCCCCCCCCTGACTAGCCTAAGCTCCTACAATGAGCAGTTCTTC.

This clonotype was picked up many times. The chain has TRBV5-1 and TRBJ2-7; either TRBD1 or TRBD2 may fit D (5 bases each). Germline-derived CDR1 and CDR2 are SGHRS and YFSETQ. The CDR3 has 18 residues. Trimming removed 2 bases from V and 3 bases from J, with 24 bases in between. CDR3: CASSLTGANELYHYEQYF. In nucleotides, the CDR3 is TGCGCCAGCAGCTTAACCGGGGCCAACGAGCTTTACCACTACGAGCAGTACTTC.

In its sample, this clonotype was seen many times. The chain couples TRBV27 to TRBJ2-2; the D is unclear. V lost 2 bases, J lost 5 bases, and 6 bases lay in between. Germline CDR1 reads MNHEY; CDR2 reads SMNVEV (reference sequence). The CDR3 runs to 13 residues. The CDR3 region has the DNA TGTGCCAGCAGTTTAGCGCGGACCGGGGAGCTGTTTTTT. Protein: CASSLARTGELFF.

This clonotype was recorded a few times. J is TRBJ2-2 and V is TRBV3-1, with unresolved D. The CDR3 extends over 14 amino acids. The V end lost 4 bases, the J end lost 0 bases, and 6 bases lay between the germline ends. Germline V gene data show CDR1 as LGHDT and CDR2 as YNNKEL (reference sequence). The CDR3 here is CASSLRTNTGELFF. The CDR3 DNA follows: TGTGCCAGCAGCCTTAGAACGAACACCGGGGAGCTGTTTTTT.

This clonotype was seen only once. V usage is TRBV6-1 and J usage is TRBJ2-5; D gene ambiguous. V was pared by 2 bases and J by 7 bases, with 8 bases between. Germline assignment: CDR1 MNHNS and CDR2 SASEGT. This CDR3 has 12 amino acids. DNA of the CDR3: TGTGCCAGCAGTGAACTCCTCGGGACCCAGTACTTC. It codes for CASSELLGTQYF.

There are many counts of this clonotype. V usage is TRBV7-2 and J usage is TRBJ2-1; either TRBD1 or TRBD2 may supply D (6 bases each). The germline V gene encodes CDR1 SGHTA and CDR2 FQGNSA. CDR3 length: 17 amino acids. V lost 5 bases and J lost 2, with 19 bases in between. CDR3 amino acids: CASSGIGGRPTYNEQFF. CDR3 nucleotide sequence: TGTGCCAGCAGCGGGATAGGGGGGAGACCCACCTACAATGAGCAGTTCTTC.

The chain links TRBV15 to TRBJ2-7, with 7 bases identical to TRBD2. V shed 2 bases, J shed 7 bases, and the junction held 20 bases outside the gene matches. Germline loops: CDR1 LNHNV, CDR2 YYDKDF (reference sequence). There are 18 residues in the CDR3. The CDR3, as DNA: TGTGCCACCAGCAGAACCGTCTTCGGGGGGATTTTACGTTTGGAGCAGTACTTC. It yields the protein CATSRTVFGGILRLEQYF.